These 8 T cell receptor beta chains were all obtained from the same sample, sequenced in a study of shared clonotypes between healthy human individuals. Only in-frame clones appear in the TCRdb table, and some are missing; sequencing was by immunoSEQ multiplex PCR. The sample has just over 2,000,000 clones; 85% to 95% are singletons. Material: naive CD4+ T cells sorted from blood. Subset denoted: CD45RA+ positively selected. The receptors here all came from a man between 18 and 35 years old in good health.

V is TRBV28 and J is TRBJ1-4, with a tentative D call TRBD1 (6 bases). Germline V gene sequence: CDR1 MDHEN, CDR2 SYDVKM. This CDR3 comprises 13 residues. The V end was cut by 7 bases, the J end by 7 bases, with 13 bases between. CDR3 nucleotide sequence: TGTGCCAGCATAGCGGGGGCTAGTGAAAAACTGTTTTTT. Translation gives CASIAGASEKLFF.

J is TRBJ2-2 and V is TRBV20-1; no definite D call. The V end was cut by 5 bases, the J end by 3 bases, with 4 bases between. The CDR3 is made up of 11 amino acids. The germline V gene encodes CDR1 DFQATT and CDR2 SNEGSKA (reference sequence). CDR3 DNA sequence: TGCAGTGCTGAATACACCGGGGAGCTGTTTTTT. Protein: CSAEYTGELFF.

In the case of this clone: This sample also contains other DNA sequences that code for the same CDR3. V gene TRBV28 combines with J gene TRBJ2-3; D uncertain. Trimming took 2 bases from V and 2 from J, leaving 2 bases between them. This CDR3 is 12 amino acids long. From germline, CDR1 is MDHEN and CDR2 SYDVKM. The CDR3 sequence: CASSLNTDTQYF. The CDR3 DNA follows: TGTGCCAGCAGTTTAAACACAGATACGCAGTATTTT.

The rearrangement joins TRBV5-6 to TRBJ1-6; tentatively, D is TRBD1 (6 bases). In germline, CDR1 is SGHDT, CDR2 YYEEEE. CDR3 size: 14 residues. V was trimmed by 7 bases and J by 6 bases, leaving 14 bases between them. The CDR3 sequence is CASREGGANSPLHF. The CDR3, as DNA: TGTGCCAGCCGAGAGGGGGGTGCTAATTCACCCCTCCACTTT.

The rearrangement uses TRBV18 and TRBJ2-3; 7 bases fit TRBD2. The J segment lost 6 bases and the V segment lost 8 bases, leaving 8 bases of the junction unmatched. Germline V CDR1 and CDR2: KGHSH, LQKENI. The CDR3 totals 13 residues. This CDR3 is CASQSGTRDTQYF. The CDR3, as DNA: TGTGCCAGCCAGAGCGGGACGAGGGATACGCAGTATTTT.

The chain couples TRBV7-2 to TRBJ2-1, with D perhaps TRBD1 (5 bases). CDR1 SGHTA and CDR2 FQGNSA come from the germline V gene. Trimming removed 7 bases at V and 11 bases at J, with 12 bases between. This CDR3 has 11 amino acids. CDR3 DNA sequence: TGTGCCAGCAACGCCGCAGGGAAGCAGTTCTTC. Its protein is CASNAAGKQFF. Variable domain in full (rest from reference TRBV7-2 and TRBJ2-1): GAGVSQSPSNKVTEKGKDVELRCDPISGHTALYWYRQSLGQGLEFLIYFQGNSAPDKSGLPSDRFSAERTGGSVSTLTIQRTQQEDSAVYLCASNAAGKQFFGPGTRLTVL.

This chain uses TRBV10-3 with TRBJ2-1; 10 bases map to TRBD2. The J segment lost 8 bases and the V segment lost 5 bases, leaving 3 bases of the junction unmatched. The germline V gene has CDR1 ENHRY and CDR2 SYGVKD. This CDR3 has 13 residues. The CDR3 DNA sequence: TGTGCCATCAGTAGCGGGAGGGCGGATGAGCAGTTCTTC. It yields the protein CAISSGRADEQFF.

This clone is a singleton in its sample. The chain uses TRBV11-2 and TRBJ2-1; D could derive from TRBD1 or TRBD2 (5 bases each). Trimming cost V 1 base and J 12 bases, with 10 bases left between them. CDR3 length equals 12 residues. Germline CDR1 SGHAT, CDR2 FQNNGV. The DNA of the CDR3 is TGTGCCAGCAGCTTAGGCGTTGGGGGGCAGTTCTTC. The encoded protein is CASSLGVGGQFF.